There are a few counts of the clone carrying this TCR beta chain. In the original workflow: How many nucleated cells were present was estimated from reference gene primer amplification. Clones were read by immunoSEQ multiplex PCR, and TCRdb kept only the in-frame ones, dropping some. D and trimming come from the DNA, and the V and J calls and clone size come from that table. Of 150,000 or so clones listed, 91% are singletons. The CDR3 covers 14 residues. With 0 bases clipped from V and 11 bases from J, the junction kept 6 bases outside the gene matches. Germline V lookup: CDR1 SGHAT, CDR2 FQNNGV. These data belong to a study of blood T cell repertoires in COVID-19. Study information: The analysed material was cDNA or gDNA that came from T cells, B-cell-depleted T cells, or PBMCs.

The chain combines TRBV11-2 with TRBJ1-1; 10 nucleotides agree with TRBD1. This receptor was taken from a man aged 45 to 65 with acute or convalescent COVID-19. Sequencing was done on a sample of peripheral blood. CDR3 sequence reads: CASSLDPGQGRAFF. The CDR3 DNA is TGTGCCAGCAGCTTAGACCCGGGACAGGGGCGGGCTTTCTTT.